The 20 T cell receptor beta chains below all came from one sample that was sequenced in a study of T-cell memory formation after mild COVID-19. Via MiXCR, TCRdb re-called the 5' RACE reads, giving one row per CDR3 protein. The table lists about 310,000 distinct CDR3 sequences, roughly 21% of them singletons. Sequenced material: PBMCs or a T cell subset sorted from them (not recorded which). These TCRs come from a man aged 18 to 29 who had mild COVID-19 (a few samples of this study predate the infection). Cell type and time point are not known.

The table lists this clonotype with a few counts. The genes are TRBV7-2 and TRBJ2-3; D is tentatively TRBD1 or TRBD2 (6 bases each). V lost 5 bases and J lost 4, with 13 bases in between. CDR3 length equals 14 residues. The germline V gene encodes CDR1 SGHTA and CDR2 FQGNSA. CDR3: CASSQGGLPDTQYF. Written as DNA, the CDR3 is TGTGCCAGCAGCCAAGGGGGGCTCCCAGATACGCAGTATTTT.

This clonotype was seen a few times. The DNA of the CDR3 is TGTGCCAGCAGGAGCAGGGGGCGTCCAGATACGCAGTATTTT. Translation: CASRSRGRPDTQYF. The V gene is TRBV12-3 or TRBV12-4, the J gene TRBJ2-3; 8 bases fit TRBD1. The CDR3 consists of 14 residues. The junction had 6 bases not matched to a gene; V was cut back by 6 bases and J by 4 bases.

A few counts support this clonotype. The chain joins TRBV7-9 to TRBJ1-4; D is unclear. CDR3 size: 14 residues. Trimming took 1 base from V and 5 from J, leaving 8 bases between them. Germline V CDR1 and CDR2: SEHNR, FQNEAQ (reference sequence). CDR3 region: CASSLVRENEKLFF. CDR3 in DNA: TGTGCCAGCAGCTTAGTCCGGGAAAATGAAAAACTGTTTTTT.

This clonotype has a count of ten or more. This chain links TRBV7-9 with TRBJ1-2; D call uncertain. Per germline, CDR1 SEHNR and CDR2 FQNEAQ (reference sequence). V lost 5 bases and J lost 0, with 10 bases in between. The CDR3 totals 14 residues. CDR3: CASSPPGTNYGYTF. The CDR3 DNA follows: TGTGCCAGCAGCCCCCCAGGAACTAACTATGGCTACACCTTC.

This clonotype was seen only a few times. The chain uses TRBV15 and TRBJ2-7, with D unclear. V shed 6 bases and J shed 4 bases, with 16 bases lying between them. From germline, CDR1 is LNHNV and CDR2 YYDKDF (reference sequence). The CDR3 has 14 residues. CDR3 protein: CATRRGDSRYEQYF. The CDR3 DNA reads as TGTGCCACCAGGCGTGGGGATTCGCGGTACGAGCAGTACTTC.

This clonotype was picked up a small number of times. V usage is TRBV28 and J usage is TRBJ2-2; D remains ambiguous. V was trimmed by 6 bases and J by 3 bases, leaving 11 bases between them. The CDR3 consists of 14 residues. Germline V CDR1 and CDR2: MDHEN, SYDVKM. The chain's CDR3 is CASSRTAYTGELFF. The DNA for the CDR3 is TGTGCCAGCAGCAGGACGGCTTACACCGGGGAGCTGTTTTTT. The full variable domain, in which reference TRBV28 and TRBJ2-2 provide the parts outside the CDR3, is DVKVTQSSRYLVKRTGEKVFLECVQDMDHENMFWYRQDPGLGLRLIYFSYDVKMKEKGDIPEGYSVSREKKERFSLILESASTNQTSMYLCASSRTAYTGELFFGEGSRLTVL.

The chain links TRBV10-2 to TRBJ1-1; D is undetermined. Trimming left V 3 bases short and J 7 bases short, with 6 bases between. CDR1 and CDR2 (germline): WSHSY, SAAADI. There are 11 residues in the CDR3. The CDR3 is CASSDEGEAFF. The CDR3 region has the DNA TGCGCCAGCAGTGATGAGGGTGAAGCTTTCTTT.

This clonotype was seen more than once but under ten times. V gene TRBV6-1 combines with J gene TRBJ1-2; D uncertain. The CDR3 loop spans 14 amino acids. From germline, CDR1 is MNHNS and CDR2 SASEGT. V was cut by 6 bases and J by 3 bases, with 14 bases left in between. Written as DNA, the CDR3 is TGTGCCAGCAGCGAATCGGGGTTGGACTATGGCTACACCTTC. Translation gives CASSESGLDYGYTF.

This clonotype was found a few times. CDR3 loop: CASSPPSQGVLEQFF. CDR3 bases: TGTGCCAGCTCACCACCTTCACAGGGAGTTCTAGAGCAGTTCTTC. The V gene is TRBV18, the J gene TRBJ2-1, with D possibly being TRBD1 (6 bases). The CDR3 length is 15 residues. Trimming removed 0 bases from V and 10 bases from J, with 16 bases in between. Germline CDR1 is KGHSH and CDR2 is LQKENI. Drawing the rest from reference TRBV18 and TRBJ2-1, the complete variable domain is NAGVMQNPRHLVRRRGQEARLRCSPMKGHSHVYWYRQLPEEGLKFMVYLQKENIIDESGMPKERFSAEFPKEGPSILRIQQVVRGDSAAYFCASSPPSQGVLEQFFGPGTRLTVL.

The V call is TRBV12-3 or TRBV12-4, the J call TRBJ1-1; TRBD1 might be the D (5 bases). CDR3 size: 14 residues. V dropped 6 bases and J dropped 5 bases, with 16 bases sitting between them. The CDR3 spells CASSPGRGWTEAFF. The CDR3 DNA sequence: TGTGCCAGCAGCCCCGGACGGGGGTGGACTGAAGCTTTCTTT.

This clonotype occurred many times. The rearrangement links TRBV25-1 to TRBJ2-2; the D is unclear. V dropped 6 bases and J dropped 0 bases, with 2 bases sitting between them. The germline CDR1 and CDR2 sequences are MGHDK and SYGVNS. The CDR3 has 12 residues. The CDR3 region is CASRANTGELFF. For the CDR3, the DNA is TGTGCCAGCAGAGCGAACACCGGGGAGCTGTTTTTT.

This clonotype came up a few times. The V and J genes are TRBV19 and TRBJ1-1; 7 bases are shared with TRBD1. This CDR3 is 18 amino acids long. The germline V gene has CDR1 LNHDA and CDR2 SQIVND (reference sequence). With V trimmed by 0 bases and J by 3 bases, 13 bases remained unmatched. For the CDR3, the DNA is TGTGCCAGTAGTATAGATCACGATCTTGGTCAGGGGGACACTGAAGCTTTCTTT. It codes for CASSIDHDLGQGDTEAFF.

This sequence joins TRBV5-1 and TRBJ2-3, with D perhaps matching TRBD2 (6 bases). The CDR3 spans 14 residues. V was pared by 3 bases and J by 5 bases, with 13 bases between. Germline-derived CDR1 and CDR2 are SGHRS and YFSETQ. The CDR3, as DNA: TGCGCCAGCAGCTCGGGAGCGGTCGTAGATACGCAGTATTTT. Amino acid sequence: CASSSGAVVDTQYF.

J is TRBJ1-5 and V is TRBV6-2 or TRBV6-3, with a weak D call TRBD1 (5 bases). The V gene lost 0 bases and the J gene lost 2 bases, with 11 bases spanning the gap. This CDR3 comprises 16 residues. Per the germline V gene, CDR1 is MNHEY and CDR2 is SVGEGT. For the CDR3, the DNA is TGTGCCAGCAGTTACTCTTGGGGGGGAGGCAATCAGCCCCAGCATTTT. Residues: CASSYSWGGGNQPQHF.

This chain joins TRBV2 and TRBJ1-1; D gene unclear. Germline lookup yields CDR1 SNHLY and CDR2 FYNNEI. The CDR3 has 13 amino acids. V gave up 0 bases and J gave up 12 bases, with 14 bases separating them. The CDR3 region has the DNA TGTGCCAGCAGTGAAGCGCATACCAAGCAGACTTTCTTT. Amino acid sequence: CASSEAHTKQTFF.

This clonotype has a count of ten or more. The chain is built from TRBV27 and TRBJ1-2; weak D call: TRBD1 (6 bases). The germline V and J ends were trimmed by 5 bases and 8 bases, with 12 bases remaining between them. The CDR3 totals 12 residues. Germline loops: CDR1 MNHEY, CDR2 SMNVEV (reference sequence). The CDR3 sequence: CASSPTGRGYTF. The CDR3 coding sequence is TGTGCCAGCAGTCCTACAGGGAGAGGCTACACCTTC.

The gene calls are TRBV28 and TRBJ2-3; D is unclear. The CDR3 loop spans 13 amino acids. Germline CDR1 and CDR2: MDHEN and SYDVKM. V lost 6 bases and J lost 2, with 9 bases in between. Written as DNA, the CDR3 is TGTGCCAGCAGCGTGGTTGTCACAGATACGCAGTATTTT. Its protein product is CASSVVVTDTQYF.

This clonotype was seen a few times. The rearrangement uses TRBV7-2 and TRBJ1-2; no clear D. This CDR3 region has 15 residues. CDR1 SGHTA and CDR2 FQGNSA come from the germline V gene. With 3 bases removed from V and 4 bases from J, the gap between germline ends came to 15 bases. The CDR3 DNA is TGTGCCAGCAGCTTTCCCCGCATGGTACCCTATGGCTACACCTTC. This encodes CASSFPRMVPYGYTF.

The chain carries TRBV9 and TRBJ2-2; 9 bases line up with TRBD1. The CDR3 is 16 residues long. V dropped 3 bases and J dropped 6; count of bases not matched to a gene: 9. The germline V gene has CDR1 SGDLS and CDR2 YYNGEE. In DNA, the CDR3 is TGTGCCAGCAGCGAGTGGGACAGGGTAATCGCCGGGGAGCTGTTTTTT. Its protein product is CASSEWDRVIAGELFF. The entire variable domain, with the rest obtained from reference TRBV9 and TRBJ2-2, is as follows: DSGVTQTPKHLITATGQRVTLRCSPRSGDLSVYWYQQSLDQGLQFLIQYYNGEERAKGNILERFSAQQFPDLHSELNLSSLELGDSALYFCASSEWDRVIAGELFFGEGSRLTVL.

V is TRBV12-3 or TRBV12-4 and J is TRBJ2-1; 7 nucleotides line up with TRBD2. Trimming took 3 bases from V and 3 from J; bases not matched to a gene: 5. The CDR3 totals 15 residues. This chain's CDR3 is CASSFQRGVYNEQFF. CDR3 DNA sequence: TGTGCCAGCAGTTTTCAGCGGGGAGTCTACAATGAGCAGTTCTTC.